This is a list of T cell receptor beta chains from one sample in a study of TIL therapy for anti-PD-1-resistant metastatic lung cancer. The data were produced by immunoSEQ multiplex PCR, yet TCRdb's version contains in-frame clones alone and is incomplete. The sample has about 50,000 clones, roughly 85% seen once. The source was blood, collected at baseline. Receptors were obtained from a woman between 25 and 80 years old with non-small cell lung cancer. The CDR3 runs from the conserved cysteine through the conserved F or W. The D gene is left open where the match is weak. Clone size is stated in some rows and not others, as once, few, many or a class when expanded.

v_gene: TRBV7-9
abundance: .
d_gene: .
CDR3aa: CASSLVAHQETQYF

v_gene: TRBV28
abundance: once
d_gene: .
CDR3aa: CASSSPGQPGNTIYF

v_gene: TRBV20-1
abundance: .
d_gene: .
CDR3aa: CSATDTEAFF

v_gene: TRBV11-3
abundance: .
d_gene: .
CDR3aa: CASSLDRDTIYF

v_gene: TRBV28
abundance: .
d_gene: TRBD2
CDR3aa: CASSLPSAGGETQYF

v_gene: TRBV5-1
abundance: once
d_gene: .
CDR3aa: CASTPGGPGEKLFF

v_gene: TRBV25-1
abundance: .
d_gene: TRBD2
CDR3aa: CASSSSGGDNEQFF

v_gene: TRBV7-9
abundance: few
d_gene: TRBD1
CDR3aa: CASSFDRVYGYTF

v_gene: TRBV7-6
abundance: .
d_gene: TRBD2
CDR3aa: CASSYGTSANEQFF

v_gene: TRBV5-1
abundance: .
d_gene: .
CDR3aa: CASSAVGVGEQFF

v_gene: TRBV11-1
abundance: .
d_gene: .
CDR3aa: CASSLALDTEAFF

v_gene: TRBV19
abundance: .
d_gene: TRBD2
CDR3aa: CASIRTAWTSGGSPPGELFF

v_gene: TRBV4-3
abundance: .
d_gene: .
CDR3aa: CASSQGDYSPLHF

v_gene: TRBV7-9
abundance: once
d_gene: TRBD2
CDR3aa: CASSHPPGGPTVSEQFF

v_gene: TRBV5-1
abundance: .
d_gene: TRBD2
CDR3aa: CASSLGTRYEQYF

v_gene: TRBV19
abundance: .
d_gene: TRBD2
CDR3aa: CASSVLSGGPYEQYF

v_gene: TRBV5-5
abundance: .
d_gene: .
CDR3aa: CASSLRTDENTEAFF

v_gene: TRBV15
abundance: .
d_gene: .
CDR3aa: CATSREGLSYEQYF

v_gene: TRBV7-3
abundance: many
d_gene: TRBD1
CDR3aa: CASSPTGAYGYTF

v_gene: TRBV6-1
abundance: .
d_gene: .
CDR3aa: CASCEDSATDTQYF

v_gene: TRBV2
abundance: few
d_gene: .
CDR3aa: CASSDRRGQPQHF

v_gene: TRBV2
abundance: .
d_gene: TRBD1
CDR3aa: CASRGTTGEVSFF

v_gene: TRBV2
abundance: .
d_gene: .
CDR3aa: CASSEFLSGSFYGYTF

v_gene: TRBV5-1
abundance: .
d_gene: TRBD1
CDR3aa: CASSLDRANQPQHF

v_gene: TRBV7-9
abundance: .
d_gene: .
CDR3aa: CASSVDRVLDTQYF

v_gene: TRBV7-5
abundance: .
d_gene: .
CDR3aa: CARSFPGTSGGASTDTQYF

v_gene: TRBV30
abundance: .
d_gene: .
CDR3aa: CAWRRQGRWAQETQYF

v_gene: TRBV7-8
abundance: .
d_gene: .
CDR3aa: CALGEGGKTDTQYF

v_gene: TRBV5-1
abundance: .
d_gene: .
CDR3aa: CASSLNSYNEQFF

v_gene: TRBV10-3
abundance: .
d_gene: TRBD2
CDR3aa: CAISFLPPLAGGNDEQYF

v_gene: TRBV19
abundance: few
d_gene: .
CDR3aa: CATARGGGAWAKNIQYF

v_gene: TRBV2
abundance: few
d_gene: TRBD1
CDR3aa: CASSQGQDYGYTF

v_gene: TRBV11-1
abundance: .
d_gene: .
CDR3aa: CASSLGWEETQYF

v_gene: TRBV7-8
abundance: .
d_gene: TRBD1
CDR3aa: CASSLGTGAFYGYTF

v_gene: TRBV19
abundance: .
d_gene: .
CDR3aa: CASSHGGSLGNEQFF

v_gene: TRBV4-1
abundance: .
d_gene: .
CDR3aa: CASSQDERFTEAFF

v_gene: TRBV7-6
abundance: many
d_gene: .
CDR3aa: CASSRSPASEQYF

v_gene: TRBV5-4
abundance: .
d_gene: .
CDR3aa: CASSHGRGADTGELFF

v_gene: TRBV5-4
abundance: few
d_gene: .
CDR3aa: CASSSRGASMNTEAFF

v_gene: TRBV7-6
abundance: once
d_gene: .
CDR3aa: CASSLTGGQYEQYF

v_gene: TRBV28
abundance: .
d_gene: .
CDR3aa: CASRTVRETQYF

v_gene: TRBV28
abundance: .
d_gene: .
CDR3aa: CASSLWADSGNTIYF

v_gene: TRBV2
abundance: .
d_gene: .
CDR3aa: CARLRTENTEAFF

v_gene: TRBV5-6
abundance: .
d_gene: .
CDR3aa: CASSLRGQDYGYTF

v_gene: TRBV2
abundance: few
d_gene: .
CDR3aa: CASSPLSYGYTF

v_gene: TRBV10-2
abundance: .
d_gene: TRBD1
CDR3aa: CASQGEKAYEQYF

v_gene: TRBV7-6
abundance: .
d_gene: .
CDR3aa: CASSLLQGVNEQFF

v_gene: TRBV4-1
abundance: .
d_gene: TRBD1
CDR3aa: CASSQVRRQGGSPLHF